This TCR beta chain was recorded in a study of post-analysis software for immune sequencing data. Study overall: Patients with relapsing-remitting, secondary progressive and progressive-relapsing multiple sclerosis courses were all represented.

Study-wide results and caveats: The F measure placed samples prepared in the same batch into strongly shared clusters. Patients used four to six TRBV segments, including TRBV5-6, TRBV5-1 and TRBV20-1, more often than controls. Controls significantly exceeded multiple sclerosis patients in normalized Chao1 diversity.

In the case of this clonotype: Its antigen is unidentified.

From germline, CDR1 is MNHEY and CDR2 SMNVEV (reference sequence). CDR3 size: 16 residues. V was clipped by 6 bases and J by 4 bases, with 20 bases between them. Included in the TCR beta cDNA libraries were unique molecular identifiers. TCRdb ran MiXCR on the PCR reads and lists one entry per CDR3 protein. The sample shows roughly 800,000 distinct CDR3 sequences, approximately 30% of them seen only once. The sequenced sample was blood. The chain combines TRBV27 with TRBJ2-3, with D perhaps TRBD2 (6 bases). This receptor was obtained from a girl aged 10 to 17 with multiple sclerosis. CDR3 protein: CASRLRAGPPPDTQYF. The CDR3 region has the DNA TGTGCCAGCAGACTTCGGGCGGGGCCTCCCCCAGATACGCAGTATTTT.